The T cell receptor (beta chain) under discussion was sequenced for a study of blood T cell repertoires in COVID-19 (TCRdb year 2020). For the wider study: Samples covering the acute and convalescent phases of COVID-19 were provided by collaborators in the United States, Italy and Spain. Samples came from the ongoing ImmuneRACE study (first 160 participants) plus 1,254 subjects from 6 global collaborators. Where HLA class I and class II types were available, the types were taken from metadata supplied by the sample provider, not from assay-based typing. The repertoires were released in a freely available public database intended as a resource for research on the immune response to SARS-CoV-2. The material from the prospective study consisted of cDNA or gDNA derived from T cells, B-cell-depleted T cells, or PBMCs. Nearly every sample came with metadata listing a de-identified subject ID, COVID-19 status, age in years and sex. The dataset comprised deeply sampled blood TCRbeta repertoires from subjects exposed to, actively infected with, or recovered from COVID-19.

In Seattle, one collaborating source enrolled patients while the infection was active and tracked those patients longitudinally over the course of disease. Whole blood was collected in K2EDTA tubes by collaborating institutions according to the institutions' own protocols. Collaborator samples were shipped for TCRbeta analysis as frozen whole blood, isolated PBMCs, or DNA extracted from either sample type. TCRbeta CDR3 regions were amplified from genomic DNA using the immunoSEQ Assay, a bias-controlled multiplex PCR. The original pipeline was this. Within the assay, amplification of reference gene primers was used to estimate how many nucleated cells each sample contained. To quantify the absolute abundance of each unique TCRbeta CDR3 rearrangement, sequence reads were collapsed and filtered. For each sample, productive Simpson clonality was calculated by taking the square root of Simpson's diversity index across productive rearrangements. This is the immuneACCESS table as TCRdb keeps it, with only in-frame sequences that have V and J called. A part of the clones is gone; compared with another copy, unresolved V genes explain less than half, and the rest is unexplained. V and J calls and clone size are given by that table; D and trimming were obtained from the DNA. This sample is represented by 250,000 or so clones; more than 75% of them were singletons. The top ten clones comprise over 5% of the sample.

For this clone: What antigen it recognizes has not been identified. Per-base quality was not reported, and no clone a single base away is much larger than it.

General findings and caveats noted by the study authors: The quantity of clinical and demographic metadata differed by source and by participant and was supplied without curation.

Source material: peripheral blood. The sequence was obtained from an older woman with COVID-19, enrolled during active disease.

The base sequence is TGTGCCAGCAATCGGGGGGGCGGAGATGACATTCAGTACTTC. This gives the protein CASNRGGGDDIQYF. Recombination connected TRBV2 to TRBJ2-4; 8 central nucleotides agree with TRBD2. For this chain, trimming is 7 bases at the V end and 8 bases at the J end, and the number of junction bases without a gene match is 10. From a lookup of the germline V gene, CDR1 and CDR2 are SNHLY and FYNNEI. CDR3 length: 14 amino acids, cysteine to phenylalanine. Of the read, only the CDR3 DNA is kept; its 42 bases are in frame from base 1.